This TCR beta chain was identified during a study of T cells in Graves' hyperthyroidism and ophthalmopathy. Looking at the study overall: At the time of initial diagnosis and before any treatment, peripheral blood was collected.

RNA transcripts gave rise to amplified TCR beta CDR3 regions. TCR CDR3 underwent first-round RT-PCR with the HTBI primer set. One entry per CDR3 protein, called by TCRdb with MiXCR from the multiplex PCR reads. The sample yields about 360,000 distinct CDR3 sequences, 13% seen once. The germline V gene encodes CDR1 DFQATT and CDR2 SNEGSKA (reference sequence). V was clipped by 6 bases and J by 4 bases, with 17 bases between them. This CDR3 comprises 14 residues. The sequence was obtained from a woman between 18 and 29 years old with Graves' hyperthyroidism. This chain links TRBV20-1 with TRBJ2-3; possibly TRBD2 for D (5 bases). The material sequenced was blood. The CDR3 DNA reads as TGCAGTGCAGCTCCCGGGGTACCCCCAGATACGCAGTATTTT. This encodes CSAAPGVPPDTQYF.